Listed below are T cell receptor beta chains from one sample, sequenced in a study of T cells in tuberculosis. Method: immunoSEQ multiplex PCR; TCRdb's copy keeps in-frame clones and lacks some. This table has roughly 35,000 clones, approximately 94% appearing once. Sample: PBMCs. The source is a donor aged 10 to 29 with latent tuberculosis or without tuberculosis infection. Some clones in this sample may be carry-over from other donors' samples. Each CDR3 is given with its conserved first and last residue. Fields, in order: CDR3 length, J gene, D gene, clone size, V gene, CDR3 protein. A D gene is named only where the DNA matches it firmly. Expanded clones get a size class; other rows say once, few or many, or leave the size out.

cdr3_length: 14; j_call: TRBJ2-3; d_call: .; clone_size: .; v_call: TRBV19; cdr3_aa: CASSMAAGSDTQYF
cdr3_length: 14; j_call: TRBJ2-7; d_call: .; clone_size: .; v_call: TRBV6-5; cdr3_aa: CASTLAGVYYEQYF
cdr3_length: 17; j_call: TRBJ2-3; d_call: TRBD2; clone_size: .; v_call: TRBV7-2; cdr3_aa: CASRPTAGGPSTDTQYF
cdr3_length: 18; j_call: TRBJ1-2; d_call: .; clone_size: .; v_call: TRBV29-1; cdr3_aa: CSVEDLGRGEGGNYGYTF
cdr3_length: 14; j_call: TRBJ2-2; d_call: TRBD2; clone_size: .; v_call: TRBV28; cdr3_aa: CASLGRENTGELFF
cdr3_length: 16; j_call: TRBJ2-2; d_call: TRBD2; clone_size: few; v_call: TRBV18; cdr3_aa: CASSPELAGTTGELFF
cdr3_length: 16; j_call: TRBJ2-3; d_call: TRBD2; clone_size: once; v_call: TRBV27; cdr3_aa: CASSSYRAGNTDTQYF
cdr3_length: 15; j_call: TRBJ2-7; d_call: .; clone_size: .; v_call: TRBV9; cdr3_aa: CASSVGLGDVHEQYF
cdr3_length: 15; j_call: TRBJ2-3; d_call: TRBD2; clone_size: .; v_call: TRBV6-6; cdr3_aa: CASSYAGTTLDTQYF
cdr3_length: 16; j_call: TRBJ1-3; d_call: .; clone_size: .; v_call: TRBV9; cdr3_aa: CASSVAGQLSGNTIYF
cdr3_length: 16; j_call: TRBJ2-2; d_call: .; clone_size: .; v_call: TRBV9; cdr3_aa: CASSVGGRINTGELFF
cdr3_length: 14; j_call: TRBJ1-5; d_call: .; clone_size: .; v_call: TRBV27; cdr3_aa: CASSLLGVGQPQHF
cdr3_length: 13; j_call: TRBJ2-1; d_call: TRBD1; clone_size: .; v_call: TRBV6-5; cdr3_aa: CASSRTGNNEQFF
cdr3_length: 13; j_call: TRBJ1-2; d_call: .; clone_size: few; v_call: TRBV28; cdr3_aa: CASRHPQGRGYTF
cdr3_length: 13; j_call: TRBJ1-4; d_call: .; clone_size: .; v_call: TRBV4-3; cdr3_aa: CASSQDQDEKLFF
cdr3_length: 14; j_call: TRBJ2-1; d_call: .; clone_size: .; v_call: TRBV10-1; cdr3_aa: CASSPGQSYNEQFF
cdr3_length: 15; j_call: TRBJ2-1; d_call: TRBD2; clone_size: once; v_call: TRBV4-3; cdr3_aa: CASSPSGGAYNEQFF
cdr3_length: 14; j_call: TRBJ1-1; d_call: .; clone_size: .; v_call: TRBV4-3; cdr3_aa: CASSKTHSNTEAFF
cdr3_length: 15; j_call: TRBJ1-1; d_call: .; clone_size: .; v_call: TRBV6-4; cdr3_aa: CASRPGESENTEAFF
cdr3_length: 13; j_call: TRBJ2-7; d_call: .; clone_size: .; v_call: TRBV5-4; cdr3_aa: CASSLDRTYEQYF
cdr3_length: 14; j_call: TRBJ1-1; d_call: .; clone_size: .; v_call: TRBV10-2; cdr3_aa: CASLSGEVGTEAFF
cdr3_length: 14; j_call: TRBJ1-1; d_call: TRBD1; clone_size: .; v_call: TRBV25-1; cdr3_aa: CASSAQGANTEAFF
cdr3_length: 15; j_call: TRBJ2-2; d_call: .; clone_size: .; v_call: TRBV6-6; cdr3_aa: CASSRRGTNTGELFF
cdr3_length: 17; j_call: TRBJ1-6; d_call: TRBD1; clone_size: few; v_call: TRBV18; cdr3_aa: CASSAGTGGFYNSPLHF
cdr3_length: 14; j_call: TRBJ1-2; d_call: .; clone_size: .; v_call: TRBV7-2; cdr3_aa: CASSLVAETYGYTF
cdr3_length: 16; j_call: TRBJ2-3; d_call: .; clone_size: .; v_call: TRBV7-3; cdr3_aa: CASRPRTGVGTDTQYF
cdr3_length: 17; j_call: TRBJ1-2; d_call: TRBD1; clone_size: .; v_call: TRBV4-3; cdr3_aa: CASSQDRVDRVLYGYTF
cdr3_length: 14; j_call: TRBJ2-3; d_call: TRBD1; clone_size: .; v_call: TRBV5-1; cdr3_aa: CASTLDRGTDTQYF
cdr3_length: 15; j_call: TRBJ2-2; d_call: TRBD1; clone_size: .; v_call: TRBV7-7; cdr3_aa: CASSLGTGYTGELFF
cdr3_length: 13; j_call: TRBJ1-5; d_call: .; clone_size: .; v_call: TRBV6-5; cdr3_aa: CASSWGGNQPQHF
cdr3_length: 14; j_call: TRBJ1-4; d_call: TRBD1; clone_size: .; v_call: TRBV15; cdr3_aa: CATRFPGGNEKLFF
cdr3_length: 16; j_call: TRBJ2-7; d_call: .; clone_size: .; v_call: TRBV4-1; cdr3_aa: CASSQESSGSSYEQYF